This record concerns one TCR beta chain sequence. In the authors' workflow: Scientists estimated how many nucleated cells there were by amplifying reference gene primers. The protocol was immunoSEQ multiplex PCR, while the TCRdb copy is restricted to in-frame clones and leaves out a portion. V, J and clone size were drawn from that table, and D and trimming were deduced from the DNA. The table shows fewer than 200,000 clones, with 80% to 90% occurring only once. The V gene lost 1 base and the J gene lost 7 bases, with 18 bases spanning the gap. Germline CDR1 reads SGHTA; CDR2 reads FQGNSA. CDR3 size: 16 residues. This entry is derived from a study of blood T cell repertoires in COVID-19. Overall study context: Acute and convalescent COVID-19 specimens originated in the United States, Italy and Spain. The analysed material was cDNA or gDNA that came from T cells, B-cell-depleted T cells, or PBMCs.

The TCR comes from a woman in her 70s who had recovered from COVID-19. The specimen sequenced was peripheral blood. The chain has TRBV7-2 and TRBJ2-3; D gene unclear. This CDR3 is CASSLVAPQSQHTQYF. Written as DNA, the CDR3 is TGTGCCAGCAGCTTAGTAGCTCCCCAGTCCCAACATACGCAGTATTTT.